These 29 T cell receptor beta chains came from one sample sequenced in a study of T cell clonotyping in hematopoietic cell transplantation. Clones were read by immunoSEQ multiplex PCR, and TCRdb kept only the in-frame ones, dropping some. The sample lists about 41,000 clones; roughly 96% were seen once. Sequenced material: peripheral blood mononuclear cells. The receptors shown here come from a man aged 25-45 years in good health. Some clones in this sample may be carry-over from other donors' samples.

The chain combines TRBV28 with TRBJ1-1, with D possibly TRBD1 on 5 matching bases. Between the trimmed V and J ends, which lost 5 bases and 4 bases, there was a span of 20 bases. Germline CDR1 MDHEN, CDR2 SYDVKM. The CDR3 has 16 amino acids. The CDR3 DNA is TGTGCCAGCAGTGGCATCTTTGGCAGGGAGGGCACTGAAGCTTTCTTT. Its translation is CASSGIFGREGTEAFF.

V usage is TRBV10-2 and J usage is TRBJ1-2, with a weak D call TRBD1 (5 bases). CDR1 and CDR2 (germline): WSHSY, SAAADI. The CDR3 is 13 amino acids. V shed 4 bases and J shed 4 bases, with 10 bases lying between them. The CDR3 loop is CASSGIGAYGYTF. The CDR3 region has the DNA TGCGCCAGCAGTGGCATCGGGGCCTATGGCTACACCTTC.

The CDR3, as DNA: TGCGCCAGCTTCCCCATTTTGGACAGGGGTCGGACTGAAGCTTTCTTT. Translating gives CASFPILDRGRTEAFF. The chain uses TRBV4-1 and TRBJ1-1; 9 nucleotides agree with TRBD1. In germline, CDR1 is MGHRA, CDR2 YSYEKL. The CDR3 extends over 16 amino acids. V lost 8 bases, J lost 5 bases, and 15 bases stayed unmatched.

This clone has a single count. The V and J genes are TRBV27 and TRBJ1-2, with TRBD1 matching 10 bases. Germline CDR1 and CDR2: MNHEY and SMNVEV (reference sequence). The CDR3 covers 16 residues. V lost 5 bases, J lost 8 bases, and 14 bases stayed unmatched. CDR3 loop: CASSLGPSGQGFGYTF. For the CDR3, the DNA is TGTGCCAGCAGTCTAGGACCGTCGGGACAGGGGTTCGGCTACACCTTC.

The chain employs TRBV2 and TRBJ2-3, with 8 bases fitting TRBD2. V was clipped by 3 bases and J by 2 bases; unmatched bases: 4. This CDR3 is built from 15 residues. Germline assignment: CDR1 SNHLY and CDR2 FYNNEI. CDR3 sequence reads: CASSEGTRYTDTQYF. The DNA for the CDR3 is TGTGCCAGCAGTGAGGGGACTAGATACACAGATACGCAGTATTTT.

In DNA form, the CDR3 reads TGCGCCAGCAGCTTGGTTCCGGGAGAGACCCAGTACTTC. It translates to CASSLVPGETQYF. The gene calls are TRBV5-1 and TRBJ2-5, with unresolved D. CDR1 and CDR2 from the germline V gene are SGHRS and YFSETQ. With 0 bases removed from V and 4 bases from J, the gap between germline ends came to 7 bases. CDR3 length equals 13 residues.

This chain connects TRBV2 to TRBJ1-1, with D maybe TRBD1 (6 bases). Looked up from germline, CDR1 is SNHLY and CDR2 is FYNNEI. The CDR3 consists of 15 residues. V lost 6 bases and J lost 4, with 18 bases in between. The CDR3 here is CASSDQGSPGTEAFF. CDR3 in DNA: TGTGCCAGCAGCGACCAGGGGAGCCCAGGCACTGAAGCTTTCTTT.

The chain recombines TRBV4-3 with TRBJ2-3; a weak D match, TRBD1 (6 bases). The V and J ends lost 1 base and 4 bases respectively, with 9 bases between them. CDR1 is LGHNA, CDR2 YSLEER, per germline. This CDR3 has 14 amino acids. Here the CDR3 reads CASSQVTGPDTQYF. For the CDR3, the DNA is TGCGCCAGCAGCCAAGTAACAGGGCCAGATACGCAGTATTTT.

CDR3: CASSTPGGQETQYF. CDR3 nucleotides: TGTGCCAGTAGTACCCCGGGGGGGCAAGAGACCCAGTACTTC. The chain recombines TRBV19 with TRBJ2-5; 8 positions match TRBD2. Losses at the gene ends were 4 bases for V and 2 bases for J; bases not matched to a gene: 3. The germline V gene encodes CDR1 LNHDA and CDR2 SQIVND (reference sequence). The CDR3 contains 14 residues.

This rearrangement joins TRBV19 to TRBJ1-4; the D gene is possibly TRBD1 (6 bases). V was trimmed by 6 bases and J by 4 bases, leaving 12 bases between them. Germline V gene data show CDR1 as LNHDA and CDR2 as SQIVND (reference sequence). This CDR3 region has 14 residues. CDR3 nucleotide sequence: TGTGCCAGTAGGCTAACAGGGAATAATGAAAAACTGTTTTTT. It codes for CASRLTGNNEKLFF.

The rearrangement links TRBV19 to TRBJ2-1; unclear D gene. This CDR3 contains 13 residues. The V end was cut by 2 bases, the J end by 6 bases, with 8 bases between. The germline V gene has CDR1 LNHDA and CDR2 SQIVND (reference sequence). CDR3 coding DNA: TGTGCCAGTAGTATATCCAGTGCCAATGAGCAGTTCTTC. Its translation is CASSISSANEQFF.

The chain is built from TRBV5-1 and TRBJ2-1; a weak D match, TRBD1 (6 bases). The CDR3 length is 14 residues. CDR1 and CDR2 from the germline V gene are SGHRS and YFSETQ. Trimming shortened V by 0 bases and J by 7 bases, and 11 bases separated the two germline ends. The CDR3: CASSLAVTGNEQFF. The CDR3 DNA follows: TGCGCCAGCAGCTTGGCCGTGACAGGTAATGAGCAGTTCTTC.

This chain connects TRBV30 to TRBJ2-5; D remains unclear. V lost 0 bases to trimming and J lost 4 bases, with 12 bases between them. This CDR3 spans 14 amino acids. The V gene's germline CDR1 is GTSNPN and CDR2 SVGIG (reference sequence). The CDR3, as DNA: TGTGCCTGGAGTGTACTCGGGCCGCGAGAGACCCAGTACTTC. It translates to CAWSVLGPRETQYF.

The count of this clone is one. The J gene is TRBJ2-1, the V gene TRBV4-1, with TRBD2 matching 10 bases. Germline trimming cut 4 bases from V and 4 bases from J; bases unmatched to any gene: 4. Looked up from germline, CDR1 is MGHRA and CDR2 is YSYEKL. There are 15 residues in the CDR3. Written as DNA, the CDR3 is TGCGCCAGCAGCCCTACTAGCGGGGAATACAATGAGCAGTTCTTC. Its protein product is CASSPTSGEYNEQFF.

The rearrangement joins TRBV9 to TRBJ2-3; tentatively, D is TRBD1 or TRBD2 (5 bases each). The CDR3 is made up of 15 amino acids. The germline V gene has CDR1 SGDLS and CDR2 YYNGEE. The V end was cut by 0 bases, the J end by 2 bases, with 10 bases between. This CDR3 is CASSVDGAITDTQYF. CDR3 DNA sequence: TGTGCCAGCAGCGTAGACGGGGCAATCACAGATACGCAGTATTTT.

The chain joins TRBV7-8 to TRBJ1-1; D call uncertain. From germline, CDR1 is SGHVS and CDR2 FQNEAQ. This CDR3 has 18 amino acids. The V gene lost 5 bases and the J gene lost 3 bases, with 25 bases spanning the gap. The CDR3 reads CASSKSRYLLGIDTEAFF. In nucleotides, the CDR3 is TGTGCCAGCAGCAAATCCCGCTACCTCCTAGGGATTGACACTGAAGCTTTCTTT.

The rearrangement uses TRBV10-3 and TRBJ2-5; D might be TRBD1 or TRBD2, each matching 5 bases. Germline CDR1 reads ENHRY; CDR2 reads SYGVKD. Trimming took off 0 bases at V and 3 bases at J, with 11 bases between the two ends. The CDR3 loop spans 15 amino acids. The chain's CDR3 is CAISESPSREETQYF. CDR3 DNA: TGTGCCATCAGTGAGTCCCCTAGCAGGGAAGAGACCCAGTACTTC.

The rearrangement uses TRBV11-2 and TRBJ1-1; 8 bases match TRBD1. V gave up 0 bases and J gave up 7 bases; unmatched junction bases: 7. The length of the CDR3 is 15 residues. Germline values: CDR1 SGHAT, CDR2 FQNNGV. CDR3 amino acids: CASSLDIAGGGEAFF. The DNA for the CDR3 is TGTGCCAGCAGCTTAGATATTGCAGGGGGCGGTGAAGCTTTCTTT.

J is TRBJ1-1 and V is TRBV28; maybe TRBD1 (6 bases). The CDR3 is 13 amino acids. The V gene's germline CDR1 is MDHEN and CDR2 SYDVKM. Trimming cost V 6 bases and J 1 base, with 9 bases left between them. The CDR3 region is CASRMTGNTEAFF. In DNA, the CDR3 is TGTGCCAGCAGGATGACAGGGAACACTGAAGCTTTCTTT.

This clone was detected once. V usage is TRBV6-6 and J usage is TRBJ1-1; D perhaps matches TRBD1 (6 bases). There are 14 residues in the CDR3. V was pared by 2 bases and J by 6 bases, with 13 bases between. CDR1 and CDR2 (germline): MNHNY, SVGAGI (reference sequence). The CDR3 nucleotides are TGTGCCAGCAGTTACCGGGCAGGGGTGTCTGAAGCTTTCTTT. Amino acids: CASSYRAGVSEAFF.

CDR3 nucleotides: TGTGCCAGCAGCCCCTTGGGTACAGGGGGAAACACCATATATTTT. Translated: CASSPLGTGGNTIYF. The chain employs TRBV9 and TRBJ1-3; a possible D gene is TRBD1 (6 bases). V lost 4 bases and J lost 4, with 15 bases in between. Germline V gene data show CDR1 as SGDLS and CDR2 as YYNGEE. The CDR3 runs 15 residues.

V gene TRBV11-2 combines with J gene TRBJ1-1; 8 positions match TRBD1. This CDR3 contains 16 residues. The J segment lost 1 base and the V segment lost 2 bases, leaving 6 bases of the junction unmatched. From germline, CDR1 is SGHAT and CDR2 FQNNGV. This CDR3 is CASSLLPTGANTEAFF. For the CDR3, the DNA is TGTGCCAGCAGCTTACTCCCGACAGGGGCGAACACTGAAGCTTTCTTT.

The chain couples TRBV5-1 to TRBJ2-3, with TRBD1 identical over 8 bases. The CDR3 sequence is 14 residues long. V was clipped by 4 bases and J by 2 bases; unmatched bases: 3. CDR1 SGHRS and CDR2 YFSETQ come from the germline V gene. The CDR3: CASSPDRATDTQYF. The CDR3 coding sequence is TGCGCCAGCAGCCCGGACAGGGCCACAGATACGCAGTATTTT.

This rearrangement joins TRBV7-9 to TRBJ2-7; D could derive from TRBD1 or TRBD2 (5 bases each). Trimming took 1 base from V and 7 from J, leaving 14 bases between them. Germline CDR1 is SEHNR and CDR2 is FQNEAQ (reference sequence). This CDR3 has 14 residues. The CDR3 nucleotides read TGTGCCAGCAGCTTAGTTGGGGGTACGGGAGAGCAGTACTTC. Protein sequence: CASSLVGGTGEQYF.

The chain joins TRBV5-8 to TRBJ2-2, with no clear D. With 4 bases removed from V and 3 bases from J, the gap between germline ends came to 16 bases. The CDR3 is 16 amino acids. Germline V gene sequence: CDR1 SGHTS, CDR2 YDEGEE. The CDR3 loop reads CASSLLTGDDTGELFF. The CDR3, as DNA: TGTGCCAGCAGCCTACTGACGGGCGACGACACCGGGGAGCTGTTTTTT.

This chain connects TRBV5-1 to TRBJ2-7, with TRBD1 matching 8 bases. This CDR3 is 15 amino acids long. V shed 0 bases, J shed 2 bases, and the junction held 4 bases outside the gene matches. Germline CDR1 reads SGHRS; CDR2 reads YFSETQ. The DNA of the CDR3 is TGCGCCAGCAGCTTGGGACAGGGGAAGACCTACGAGCAGTACTTC. Translated, it gives CASSLGQGKTYEQYF.

The chain combines TRBV19 with TRBJ2-3; 8 nucleotides agree with TRBD2. This CDR3 has 15 amino acids. After removal of 7 bases from V and 10 bases from J, the junction contained 16 bases not matched to a gene. Germline loops: CDR1 LNHDA, CDR2 SQIVND (reference sequence). CDR3 sequence (DNA): TGTGCCAGTAAGGATCGGGAGGGCGGGCAGGAGGCGCAGTATTTT. Its protein is CASKDREGGQEAQYF.

The chain couples TRBV7-9 to TRBJ2-1; 11 nucleotides line up with TRBD2. CDR1 SEHNR and CDR2 FQNEAQ come from the germline V gene (reference sequence). The CDR3 covers 17 residues. The V segment lost 5 bases and the J segment 8 bases; nucleotides outside the gene matches: 14. The chain's CDR3 is CASSQGTSGRFRDEQFF. The CDR3 nucleotides read TGTGCCAGCAGCCAAGGGACTAGCGGAAGGTTTAGGGATGAGCAGTTCTTC.

This chain joins TRBV6-6 and TRBJ2-3; D not certain. The germline gives CDR1 MNHNY, CDR2 SVGAGI (reference sequence). V was clipped by 6 bases and J by 5 bases, with 9 bases between them. The CDR3 contains 12 residues. CDR3 loop: CASSPVGDTQYF. DNA for the CDR3: TGTGCCAGCAGCCCTGTGGGAGATACGCAGTATTTT.